The rows below give T cell receptor beta chains drawn from one sample of a study of blood T cell repertoires in COVID-19. Some clones are missing from TCRdb's copy, which holds only in-frame ones; the method was immunoSEQ multiplex PCR. The top ten clones hold 1% to 1.4% of a sample with approximately 200,000 clones, approximately 86% of them seen once. The source material was peripheral blood. Receptors originate from a man aged 30-40 years with acute or convalescent COVID-19. The CDR3 runs from the conserved cysteine through the conserved F or W. The order of the fields is clone size, D gene, J gene, V gene, CDR3 DNA, CDR3 protein. A D gene is named only where the DNA matches it firmly. A row's size may be missing; if present it is once, few, many or a size class.

abundance: few; d_gene: -; j_gene: TRBJ2-7; v_gene: TRBV7-9; CDR3nt: TGTGCCAGCCAGGGATCCTACGAGCAGTACTTC; CDR3aa: CASQGSYEQYF
abundance: -; d_gene: -; j_gene: TRBJ2-1; v_gene: TRBV3-1/TRBV3-2; CDR3nt: TGTGCCAGCGCTAGGGAGGGGGGATTCCCAAATGAGCAGTTCTTC; CDR3aa: CASAREGGFPNEQFF
abundance: -; d_gene: -; j_gene: TRBJ2-2; v_gene: TRBV9; CDR3nt: TGTGCCAGCAGCGAGACGCAACGGGTAGACGGGGAGCTGTTTTTT; CDR3aa: CASSETQRVDGELFF
abundance: -; d_gene: -; j_gene: TRBJ2-3; v_gene: TRBV7-3; CDR3nt: TGTGCCAGCAGCTTAATGGTGTGGGAGCCCGGGGATACGCAGTATTTT; CDR3aa: CASSLMVWEPGDTQYF
abundance: -; d_gene: -; j_gene: TRBJ2-7; v_gene: TRBV7-9; CDR3nt: TGTGCCAGCAGTTCGCGAGGGGAGCAGTACTTC; CDR3aa: CASSSRGEQYF
abundance: -; d_gene: TRBD1; j_gene: TRBJ2-3; v_gene: TRBV2; CDR3nt: TGTGCCAGCAGTGGTCCAGGGGGTCGCACAGATACGCAGTATTTT; CDR3aa: CASSGPGGRTDTQYF
abundance: -; d_gene: TRBD1; j_gene: TRBJ1-6; v_gene: TRBV28; CDR3nt: TGTGCCAGCAGCCCGACAGGGGCGGATTCACCCCTCCACTTT; CDR3aa: CASSPTGADSPLHF
abundance: -; d_gene: TRBD1; j_gene: TRBJ1-6; v_gene: TRBV2; CDR3nt: TGTGCCAGCCGGACAGGGGGCCAGGTACTCCTCCACTTT; CDR3aa: CASRTGGQVLLHF
abundance: -; d_gene: TRBD1; j_gene: TRBJ1-2; v_gene: TRBV10-3; CDR3nt: TGTGCCATCAGGATGGAAGGGGGCGGCTACACCTTC; CDR3aa: CAIRMEGGGYTF
abundance: -; d_gene: -; j_gene: TRBJ1-6; v_gene: TRBV6-5; CDR3nt: TGTGCCAGCAGTTACGAGGTGGATTCACCCCTCCACTTT; CDR3aa: CASSYEVDSPLHF
abundance: -; d_gene: TRBD1; j_gene: TRBJ1-1; v_gene: TRBV5-1; CDR3nt: TGCGCCAGCAGCTTGCAACAGGGGAGTGGTGAAGCTTTCTTT; CDR3aa: CASSLQQGSGEAFF
abundance: few; d_gene: -; j_gene: TRBJ1-6; v_gene: TRBV11-2; CDR3nt: TGTGCCAGCAGTTCCGACAGAAATTCACCCCTCCACTTT; CDR3aa: CASSSDRNSPLHF
abundance: -; d_gene: -; j_gene: TRBJ1-3; v_gene: TRBV19; CDR3nt: TGTGCCAGTGGTTCCCCAACAGACAACCCTGGAAACACCATATATTTT; CDR3aa: CASGSPTDNPGNTIYF
abundance: -; d_gene: -; j_gene: TRBJ1-1; v_gene: TRBV12-3/TRBV12-4; CDR3nt: TGTGCCAGCAAGGCGACAGCGAACACTGAAGCTTTCTTT; CDR3aa: CASKATANTEAFF
abundance: -; d_gene: -; j_gene: TRBJ2-3; v_gene: TRBV30; CDR3nt: TGTGCCTGGAAGACAGGTTTTAGCACAGATACGCAGTATTTT; CDR3aa: CAWKTGFSTDTQYF
abundance: -; d_gene: -; j_gene: TRBJ1-6; v_gene: TRBV7-9; CDR3nt: TGTGCCAGCAGCCCATTCGGACAGTCGAATTCACCCCTCCACTTT; CDR3aa: CASSPFGQSNSPLHF
abundance: -; d_gene: TRBD2; j_gene: TRBJ2-3; v_gene: TRBV10-2; CDR3nt: TGCGCCAGCAGACCTAGCGGGGGAATAGATACGCAGTATTTT; CDR3aa: CASRPSGGIDTQYF
abundance: -; d_gene: TRBD1; j_gene: TRBJ1-6; v_gene: TRBV7-6; CDR3nt: TGTGCCAGCAGCTTAGGGGTCGGGACAGTAGGTTCACCCCTCCACTTT; CDR3aa: CASSLGVGTVGSPLHF
abundance: once; d_gene: TRBD1; j_gene: TRBJ2-1; v_gene: TRBV7-9; CDR3nt: TGTGCCAGCAGCTTAAGCCGGGACAGGGGACGAAATGAGCAGTTCTTC; CDR3aa: CASSLSRDRGRNEQFF
abundance: -; d_gene: -; j_gene: TRBJ2-2; v_gene: TRBV28; CDR3nt: TGTGCCAGCAGTTTGGGGCACACCGGGGAGCTGTTTTTT; CDR3aa: CASSLGHTGELFF
abundance: -; d_gene: -; j_gene: TRBJ1-3; v_gene: TRBV19; CDR3nt: TGTGCCAGCCGAGCTGATGGTGGAAACACCATATATTTT; CDR3aa: CASRADGGNTIYF
abundance: -; d_gene: -; j_gene: TRBJ1-1; v_gene: TRBV28; CDR3nt: TGTGCCAGCAGTCCTAAAATGTATGAAGCTTTCTTT; CDR3aa: CASSPKMYEAFF
abundance: -; d_gene: TRBD2; j_gene: TRBJ2-1; v_gene: TRBV6-6; CDR3nt: TGTGCCAGCAGTTACTCGAGCCTAGCGGGGAAAAATGAGCAGTTCTTC; CDR3aa: CASSYSSLAGKNEQFF
abundance: -; d_gene: TRBD1; j_gene: TRBJ1-1; v_gene: TRBV5-4; CDR3nt: TGTGCCAGCAGCCCAATGGGACAGTTCCGAATGGGGACTTTCTTT; CDR3aa: CASSPMGQFRMGTFF
abundance: -; d_gene: -; j_gene: TRBJ1-4; v_gene: TRBV7-9; CDR3nt: TGTGCCTCCGGCCCTAGGAGGGTTGAAAAACTGTTTTTT; CDR3aa: CASGPRRVEKLFF
abundance: few; d_gene: -; j_gene: TRBJ2-1; v_gene: TRBV5-1; CDR3nt: TGCGCCAGCAGCTTGGTACAGGGGGGGTTGCATGAGCAGTTCTTC; CDR3aa: CASSLVQGGLHEQFF